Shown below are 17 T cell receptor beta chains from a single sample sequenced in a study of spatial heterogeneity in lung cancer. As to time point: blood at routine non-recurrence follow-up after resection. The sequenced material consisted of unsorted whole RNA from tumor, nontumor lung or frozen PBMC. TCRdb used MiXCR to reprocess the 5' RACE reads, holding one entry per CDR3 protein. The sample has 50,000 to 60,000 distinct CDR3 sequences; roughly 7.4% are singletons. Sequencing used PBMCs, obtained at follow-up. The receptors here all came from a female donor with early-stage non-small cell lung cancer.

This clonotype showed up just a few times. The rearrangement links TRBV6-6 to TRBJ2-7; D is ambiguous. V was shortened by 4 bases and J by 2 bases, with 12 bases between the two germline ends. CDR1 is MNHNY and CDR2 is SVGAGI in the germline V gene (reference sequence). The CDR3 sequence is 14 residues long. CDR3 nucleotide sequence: TGTGCCAGCAGTTTTGCTCAGGAAACCTACGAGCAGTACTTC. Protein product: CASSFAQETYEQYF.

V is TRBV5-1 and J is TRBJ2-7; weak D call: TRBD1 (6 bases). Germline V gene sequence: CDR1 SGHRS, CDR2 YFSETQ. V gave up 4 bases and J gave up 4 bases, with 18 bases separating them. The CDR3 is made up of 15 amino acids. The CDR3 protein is CASSVQTGSLYEQYF. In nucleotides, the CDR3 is TGCGCCAGCAGCGTCCAGACAGGTTCCCTATACGAGCAGTACTTC.

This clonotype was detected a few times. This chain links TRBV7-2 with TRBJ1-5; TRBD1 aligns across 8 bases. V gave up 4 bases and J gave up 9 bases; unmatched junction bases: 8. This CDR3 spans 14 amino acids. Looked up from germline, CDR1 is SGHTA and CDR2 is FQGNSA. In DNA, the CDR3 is TGTGCCAGCAGCTCAGACAGGGGTTATGCGCCCCAGCATTTT. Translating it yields CASSSDRGYAPQHF.

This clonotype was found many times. The DNA for the CDR3 is TGTGCCAGCAGCCTTGAGGGTTACGAGCAGTACTTC. It specifies CASSLEGYEQYF. This chain uses TRBV3-1 with TRBJ2-7, with a possible D match to TRBD2 (5 bases). Germline assignment: CDR1 LGHDT and CDR2 YNNKEL (reference sequence). The length of the CDR3 is 12 residues. V lost 4 bases and J 4 bases, leaving 8 bases between the germline ends.

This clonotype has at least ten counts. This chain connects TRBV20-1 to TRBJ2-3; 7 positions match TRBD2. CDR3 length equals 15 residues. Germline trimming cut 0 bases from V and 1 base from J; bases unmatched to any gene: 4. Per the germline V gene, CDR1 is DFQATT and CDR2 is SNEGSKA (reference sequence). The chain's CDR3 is CSARDMGGGTDTQYF. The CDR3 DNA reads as TGCAGTGCTAGAGATATGGGGGGGGGCACAGATACGCAGTATTTT.

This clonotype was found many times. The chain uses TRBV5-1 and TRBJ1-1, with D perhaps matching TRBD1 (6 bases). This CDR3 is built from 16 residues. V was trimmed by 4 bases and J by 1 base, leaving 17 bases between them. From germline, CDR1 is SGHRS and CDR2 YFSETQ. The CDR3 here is CASSPPGAGGNTEAFF. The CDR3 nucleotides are TGCGCCAGCAGCCCCCCAGGGGCGGGGGGGAACACTGAAGCTTTCTTT.

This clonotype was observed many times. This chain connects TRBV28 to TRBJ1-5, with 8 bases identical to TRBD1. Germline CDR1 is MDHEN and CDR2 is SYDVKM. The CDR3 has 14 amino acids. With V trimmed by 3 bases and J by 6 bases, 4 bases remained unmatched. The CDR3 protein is CASSLQGAGQPQHF. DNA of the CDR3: TGTGCCAGCAGTTTGCAGGGGGCGGGTCAGCCCCAGCATTTT.

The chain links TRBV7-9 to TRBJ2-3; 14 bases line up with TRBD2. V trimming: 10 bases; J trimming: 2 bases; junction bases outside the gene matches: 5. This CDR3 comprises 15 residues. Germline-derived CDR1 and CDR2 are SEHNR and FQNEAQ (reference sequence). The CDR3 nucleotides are TGTGCCACCGGGACTAGCGGGGGCCCCACAGATACGCAGTATTTT. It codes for CATGTSGGPTDTQYF.

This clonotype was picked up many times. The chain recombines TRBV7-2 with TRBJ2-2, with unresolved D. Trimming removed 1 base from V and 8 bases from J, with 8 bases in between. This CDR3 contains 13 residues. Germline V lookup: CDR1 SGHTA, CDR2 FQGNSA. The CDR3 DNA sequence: TGTGCCAGCAGCTTAGGGGGTTTTGGGGAGCTGTTTTTT. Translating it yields CASSLGGFGELFF.

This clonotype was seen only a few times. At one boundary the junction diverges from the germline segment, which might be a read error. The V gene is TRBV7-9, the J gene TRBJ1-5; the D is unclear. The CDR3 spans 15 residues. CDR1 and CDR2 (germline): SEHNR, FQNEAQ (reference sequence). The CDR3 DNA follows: TGTGCCAGCAACTTAAATGGAGGTCGCAATCAGCCCCAGCATTTT. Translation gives CASNLNGGRNQPQHF.

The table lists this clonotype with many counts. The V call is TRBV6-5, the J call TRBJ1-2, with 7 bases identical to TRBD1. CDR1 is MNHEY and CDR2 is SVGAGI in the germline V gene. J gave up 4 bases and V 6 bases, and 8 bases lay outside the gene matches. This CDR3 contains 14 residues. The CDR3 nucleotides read TGTGCCAGCAGAGAGGGACAGACCTCCTATGGCTACACCTTC. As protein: CASREGQTSYGYTF.

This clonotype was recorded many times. DNA of the CDR3: TGCAGTGCTAGACTTGGCGGCGGAGGCTACACCTTC. Translation: CSARLGGGGYTF. The chain is built from TRBV20-1 and TRBJ1-2; D remains unclear. The CDR3 consists of 12 residues. V lost 2 bases to trimming and J lost 8 bases, with 12 bases between them. Germline V gene sequence: CDR1 DFQATT, CDR2 SNEGSKA (reference sequence).

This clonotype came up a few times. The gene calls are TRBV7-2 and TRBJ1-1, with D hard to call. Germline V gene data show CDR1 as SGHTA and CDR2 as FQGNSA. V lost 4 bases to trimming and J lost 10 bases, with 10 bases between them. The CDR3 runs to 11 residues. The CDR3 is CASSSLDRAFF. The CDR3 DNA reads TGTGCCAGCAGCTCCCTTGATCGAGCTTTCTTT.

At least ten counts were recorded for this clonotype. The chain's CDR3 is CASTRWGESYEQYF. The CDR3 region has the DNA TGCGCCAGCACCCGTTGGGGGGAGTCCTACGAGCAGTACTTC. This chain connects TRBV5-1 to TRBJ2-7; D is perhaps TRBD2 (6 bases). The V and J ends lost 6 bases and 1 base respectively, with 14 bases between them. Germline lookup yields CDR1 SGHRS and CDR2 YFSETQ. The CDR3 is 14 residues long. Together with reference TRBV5-1 and TRBJ2-7, the CDR3 gives the full variable domain: KAGVTQTPRYLIKTRGQQVTLSCSPISGHRSVSWYQQTPGQGLQFLFEYFSETQRNKGNFPGRFSGRQFSNSRSEMNVSTLELGDSALYLCASTRWGESYEQYFGPGTRLTVT.

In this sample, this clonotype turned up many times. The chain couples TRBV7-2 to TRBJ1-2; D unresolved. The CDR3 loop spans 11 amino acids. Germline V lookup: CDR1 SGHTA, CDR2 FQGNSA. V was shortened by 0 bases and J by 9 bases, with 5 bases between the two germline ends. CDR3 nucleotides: TGTGCCAGCAGCTTAGCGGTACGCTACACCTTC. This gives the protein CASSLAVRYTF.

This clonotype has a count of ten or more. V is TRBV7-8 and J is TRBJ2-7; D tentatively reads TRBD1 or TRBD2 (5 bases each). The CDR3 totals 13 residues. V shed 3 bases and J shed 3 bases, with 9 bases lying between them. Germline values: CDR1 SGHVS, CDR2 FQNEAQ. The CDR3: CASSLGPNYEQYF. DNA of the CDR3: TGTGCCAGCAGCTTGGGACCTAACTACGAGCAGTACTTC.

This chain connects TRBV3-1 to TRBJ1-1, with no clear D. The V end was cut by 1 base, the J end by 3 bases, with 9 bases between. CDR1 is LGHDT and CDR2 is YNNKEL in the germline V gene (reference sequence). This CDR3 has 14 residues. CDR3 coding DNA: TGTGCCAGCAGCCAAGCTTGGGCAGACACTGAAGCTTTCTTT. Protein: CASSQAWADTEAFF.